These 11 T cell receptor beta chains were sequenced from one sample in a study of graft-versus-host responses after intestinal transplantation. The method was immunoSEQ multiplex PCR; TCRdb's version includes in-frame clones alone and lacks a portion of them. The sample lists about 14,000 clones; just under 95% were seen once. The source material was PBMCs, sampled 9 days after transplant. All receptors derive from a human patient who received an intestinal transplant, so some T cells may come from the graft donor.

This rearrangement joins TRBV19 to TRBJ2-2; D may be TRBD1 or TRBD2 (5 bases each). V lost 5 bases to trimming and J lost 9 bases, with 13 bases between them. This CDR3 has 13 residues. The V gene's germline CDR1 is LNHDA and CDR2 SQIVND (reference sequence). CDR3 sequence reads: CASSSSGARELFF. DNA for the CDR3: TGTGCCAGTAGTTCCTCCGGGGCGCGGGAGCTGTTTTTT. Full variable domain (missing parts from reference TRBV19 and TRBJ2-2): DGGITQSPKYLFRKEGQNVTLSCEQNLNHDAMYWYRQDPGQGLRLIYYSQIVNDFQKGDIAEGYSVSREKKESFPLTVTSAQKNPTAFYLCASSSSGARELFFGEGSRLTVL.

The CDR3 spells CASSFVSGRDTQYF. CDR3 nucleotide sequence: TGTGCCAGCAGCTTTGTTAGCGGGAGGGATACGCAGTATTTT. V and J are TRBV11-2 and TRBJ2-3, with 10 bases lining up with TRBD2. The CDR3 runs to 14 residues. Germline V CDR1 and CDR2: SGHAT, FQNNGV. V lost 3 bases and J lost 6; bases outside the gene matches: 3.

The CDR3 is CASSLVRERIYEQYF. Written as DNA, the CDR3 is TGTGCCAGCAGCTTGGTACGGGAGAGAATCTACGAGCAGTACTTC. The chain couples TRBV5-6 to TRBJ2-7, with D possibly TRBD2 on 6 matching bases. The CDR3 extends over 15 amino acids. CDR1 and CDR2 from the germline V gene are SGHDT and YYEEEE. With 0 bases removed from V and 3 bases from J, the gap between germline ends came to 13 bases.

The chain employs TRBV2 and TRBJ2-7; 7 positions match TRBD2. J gave up 6 bases and V 10 bases, and 12 bases lay outside the gene matches. Germline CDR1 SNHLY, CDR2 FYNNEI. The CDR3 has 13 amino acids. CDR3 sequence (DNA): TGTGCCACTCACCTAAGCGGGACGGGCGAGCAGTACTTC. This translates into CATHLSGTGEQYF.

The chain employs TRBV7-6 and TRBJ2-7; 8 bases map to TRBD1. The CDR3 length is 15 residues. Germline V lookup: CDR1 SGHVS, CDR2 FNYEAQ. With 1 base clipped from V and 2 bases from J, the junction kept 4 bases outside the gene matches. The CDR3 region is CASSLEATGAYEQYF. The CDR3 region has the DNA TGTGCCAGCAGCTTAGAAGCGACAGGGGCCTACGAGCAGTACTTC.

The J gene is TRBJ2-1, the V gene TRBV7-9; D might be TRBD2 (5 bases). The CDR3 length is 13 residues. Trimming pared 3 bases from V and 7 bases from J, leaving 10 bases between. Looked up from germline, CDR1 is SEHNR and CDR2 is FQNEAQ (reference sequence). The chain's CDR3 is CASSFEGENEQFF. In nucleotides, the CDR3 is TGTGCCAGCAGCTTCGAGGGAGAAAATGAGCAGTTCTTC.

V usage is TRBV5-6 and J usage is TRBJ1-2; TRBD1 matches 7 bases. This CDR3 has 14 amino acids. The germline V gene encodes CDR1 SGHDT and CDR2 YYEEEE. With V trimmed by 0 bases and J by 7 bases, 6 bases remained unmatched. This chain's CDR3 is CASSLGAGGGGYTF. The CDR3 coding sequence is TGTGCCAGCAGCTTGGGGGCAGGGGGTGGTGGCTACACCTTC.

In DNA, the CDR3 is TGTGCCAGCAGCTCCCTCGGAAAACTAGCCAAAAACATTCAGTACTTC. This sequence encodes CASSSLGKLAKNIQYF. The J gene is TRBJ2-4, the V gene TRBV7-9; D not certain. Germline lookup yields CDR1 SEHNR and CDR2 FQNEAQ (reference sequence). Trimming took 4 bases from V and 0 from J, leaving 13 bases between them. The length of the CDR3 is 16 residues.

To note about this clone: One end of the junction varies from germline; a read error may be responsible. The V gene is TRBV13, the J gene TRBJ2-3; no reliable D call. CDR3 length: 13 residues. Germline CDR1 PRHDT, CDR2 FYEKMQ (reference sequence). The CDR3 DNA is TGTGCCAGCAGCATAGGGAGCACAGATACGCAGTATTTT. It is translated as CASSIGSTDTQYF.

This chain links TRBV25-1 with TRBJ2-7; a weak D match, TRBD1 (7 bases). V was shortened by 4 bases and J by 6 bases, with 16 bases between the two germline ends. The CDR3 covers 14 residues. The germline CDR1 and CDR2 sequences are MGHDK and SYGVNS. The CDR3 spells CASSGGTEYLEQYF. The DNA of the CDR3 is TGTGCCAGCAGTGGCGGGACAGAGTACCTCGAGCAGTACTTC.

The chain uses TRBV19 and TRBJ1-1; a weak D match, TRBD1 (6 bases). Deletions cut 8 bases from V and 3 bases from J, with 13 bases between. The CDR3 contains 13 residues. Germline assignment: CDR1 LNHDA and CDR2 SQIVND (reference sequence). The CDR3 DNA reads as TGTGCCAGTGGGCGGAAGGGGGACACTGAAGCTTTCTTT. As protein: CASGRKGDTEAFF.